A single sample gave rise to the 23 T cell receptor beta chains below, sequenced in a study of metastatic and nonmetastatic thyroid tumors. Patients were all untreated before their thyroid surgery. TCRdb reprocessed the PCR reads via MiXCR. The sample holds 20,000 to 25,000 clones, about a sixth seen once. The specimen was blood. These TCRs come from a male donor with papillary thyroid cancer or a benign thyroid nodule (not recorded which). Some clones in this sample may be carry-over from other donors' samples.

This clone was counted ten times or more. The chain combines TRBV5-1 with TRBJ1-3; D uncertain. This CDR3 contains 17 residues. V dropped 5 bases and J dropped 0 bases, with 18 bases sitting between them. Looked up from germline, CDR1 is SGHRS and CDR2 is YFSETQ. Written as DNA, the CDR3 is TGCGCCAGCAGTAGGTATATAGGATCCAGCTCTGGAAACACCATATATTTT. Translation: CASSRYIGSSSGNTIYF.

By share, this clone counts as medium-sized. The V call is TRBV6-1, the J call TRBJ1-6; TRBD1 aligns across 7 bases. The CDR3 spans 16 residues. Per germline, CDR1 MNHNS and CDR2 SASEGT. V gave up 7 bases and J gave up 7 bases; unmatched junction bases: 13. The CDR3: CASNAGVQGINSPLHF. CDR3 DNA sequence: TGTGCCAGCAATGCGGGGGTACAGGGGATCAATTCACCCCTCCACTTT.

This clone was observed at least ten times. This chain joins TRBV20-1 and TRBJ2-2, with D perhaps TRBD1 (6 bases). The CDR3 runs to 14 residues. Germline V gene data show CDR1 as DFQATT and CDR2 as SNEGSKA (reference sequence). The V gene lost 4 bases and the J gene lost 2 bases, with 11 bases spanning the gap. The CDR3 DNA follows: TGCAGTGCTAATTTCAGGGGAAACACCGGGGAGCTGTTTTTT. Translated: CSANFRGNTGELFF.

In its sample, this clone was seen many times. A much larger clonotype is one base distant, so this may be a read error. Different DNA sequences within this sample yield the same CDR3. This chain links TRBV18 with TRBJ1-2; 9 bases are a match to TRBD1. The CDR3 sequence is 14 residues long. CDR1 and CDR2 (germline): KGHSH, LQKENI. Unmatched junction bases numbered 8, after V lost 5 bases and J lost 7 bases. CDR3 sequence: CASSSGTGRPGYTF. The CDR3 nucleotides read TGTGCCAGCTCAAGCGGGACAGGGAGGCCTGGCTACACCTTC.

This clone showed up many times. This chain joins TRBV18 and TRBJ1-4; possible D gene TRBD1, 5 bases. This CDR3 comprises 16 residues. Trimming cost V 4 bases and J 6 bases, with 18 bases left between them. Germline V CDR1 and CDR2: KGHSH, LQKENI. CDR3 in amino acids: CASSLQGGATDEKLFF. For the CDR3, the DNA is TGTGCCAGCTCACTCCAGGGAGGGGCCACTGATGAAAAACTGTTTTTT.

The chain combines TRBV4-1 with TRBJ2-1, with 12 nucleotides matching TRBD2. With 0 bases clipped from V and 7 bases from J, the junction kept 19 bases outside the gene matches. Germline CDR1 and CDR2: MGHRA and YSYEKL. The CDR3 extends over 21 amino acids. In DNA, the CDR3 is TGCGCCAGCAGCCAAGATCTACCAGTCGGCGGAAGGACTAGCGGGATGAATGAGCAGTTCTTC. This translates into CASSQDLPVGGRTSGMNEQFF.

This chain uses TRBV7-2 with TRBJ2-7; tentatively, D is TRBD1 (5 bases). CDR1 and CDR2 (germline): SGHTA, FQGNSA. Trimming pared 4 bases from V and 4 bases from J, leaving 11 bases between. This CDR3 is built from 13 residues. For the CDR3, the DNA is TGTGCCAGCAGCTCTAGGGGATCGTACGAGCAGTACTTC. This encodes CASSSRGSYEQYF. The whole variable domain, remainder taken from reference TRBV7-2 and TRBJ2-7, is GAGVSQSPSNKVTEKGKDVELRCDPISGHTALYWYRQSLGQGLEFLIYFQGNSAPDKSGLPSDRFSAERTGGSVSTLTIQRTQQEDSAVYLCASSSRGSYEQYFGPGTRLTVT.

J is TRBJ1-4 and V is TRBV20-1; TRBD1 agrees at 7 bases. The V gene's germline CDR1 is DFQATT and CDR2 SNEGSKA (reference sequence). This CDR3 is 13 amino acids long. Trimming removed 3 bases from V and 8 bases from J; junction bases left unmatched: 6. The CDR3 DNA reads as TGCAGTGCTAGGGTGACAGGGCTAGAAAAACTGTTTTTT. Translated, it gives CSARVTGLEKLFF.

This clone was counted ten times or more. The J gene is TRBJ2-5, the V gene TRBV6-1; no definite D call. Trimming removed 5 bases at V and 4 bases at J, with 26 bases between. The CDR3 totals 18 residues. Germline CDR1 MNHNS, CDR2 SASEGT. Here the CDR3 DNA reads TGTGCCAGCAGTAAACCCCAGAGGCCTTTCGGCCTGACAGAGACCCAGTACTTC. It is translated as CASSKPQRPFGLTETQYF.

CDR3 amino acids: CASSPGQNLYEQYF. The CDR3 region has the DNA TGTGCCAGCAGCCCGGGACAGAACCTTTACGAGCAGTACTTC. J is TRBJ2-7 and V is TRBV7-8; TRBD1 agrees at 7 bases. The V and J ends lost 5 bases and 4 bases, in that order; junction bases with no gene match: 8. The CDR3 runs to 14 residues. Germline loops: CDR1 SGHVS, CDR2 FQNEAQ.

This clone was counted at least ten times. V and J are TRBV5-1 and TRBJ2-2, with a tentative D call TRBD1 (6 bases). Per the germline V gene, CDR1 is SGHRS and CDR2 is YFSETQ. V gave up 6 bases and J gave up 1 base, with 10 bases separating them. CDR3 length: 14 residues. The CDR3 loop is CASTGTLNTGELFF. For the CDR3, the DNA is TGCGCCAGCACCGGGACACTGAACACCGGGGAGCTGTTTTTT.

Ten or more counts support this clone. V and J are TRBV9 and TRBJ2-1; 8 nucleotides align to TRBD1. The CDR3 totals 15 residues. The V gene's germline CDR1 is SGDLS and CDR2 YYNGEE. V lost 3 bases and J lost 4; bases outside the gene matches: 6. The CDR3 here is CASSAGQGQYNEQFF. CDR3 bases: TGTGCCAGCAGCGCCGGACAGGGACAGTACAATGAGCAGTTCTTC.

This clone has at least ten counts. This rearrangement joins TRBV7-8 to TRBJ1-1, with D unclear. The germline gives CDR1 SGHVS, CDR2 FQNEAQ. V was shortened by 3 bases and J by 1 base, with 9 bases between the two germline ends. The CDR3 is made up of 14 amino acids. The CDR3 reads CASSFGSANTEAFF. DNA of the CDR3: TGTGCCAGCAGCTTCGGGTCGGCGAACACTGAAGCTTTCTTT.

This chain connects TRBV5-1 to TRBJ1-6; D gene unclear. The germline CDR1 and CDR2 sequences are SGHRS and YFSETQ. The CDR3 runs to 15 residues. V lost 0 bases and J lost 4, with 8 bases in between. The CDR3 loop is CASSLEGPYNSPLHF. DNA for the CDR3: TGCGCCAGCAGCTTGGAGGGTCCGTATAATTCACCCCTCCACTTT.

This clone was found many times. The rearrangement joins TRBV6-4 to TRBJ1-1, with TRBD1 as a possible D gene (5 bases). V lost 4 bases, J lost 5 bases, and 17 bases lay in between. From germline, CDR1 is MRHNA and CDR2 SNTAGT. This CDR3 has 15 amino acids. DNA of the CDR3: TGTGCCAGCAGTGCCCCCGACAGCGGTAGGACTGAAGCTTTCTTT. It specifies CASSAPDSGRTEAFF.

By sample fraction, this clone is medium-sized. This chain joins TRBV19 and TRBJ2-7; D is possibly TRBD1 (5 bases). The V end lost 6 bases, the J end lost 2 bases, and 14 bases lay between the germline ends. The germline V gene encodes CDR1 LNHDA and CDR2 SQIVND (reference sequence). This CDR3 spans 14 amino acids. The CDR3 region has the DNA TGTGCCAGTAGCCCCCGGGCAGGGCCCTACGAGCAGTACTTC. It is translated as CASSPRAGPYEQYF.

The chain is built from TRBV7-2 and TRBJ1-2; no reliable D call. CDR1 is SGHTA, CDR2 FQGNSA, per germline. The CDR3 is 13 residues long. Trimming left V 5 bases short and J 8 bases short, with 15 bases between. The CDR3 region is CASSLTLVGGYTF. The CDR3 DNA reads TGTGCCAGCAGCCTAACCCTGGTGGGGGGCTACACCTTC. Full variable domain (missing parts from reference TRBV7-2 and TRBJ1-2): GAGVSQSPSNKVTEKGKDVELRCDPISGHTALYWYRQSLGQGLEFLIYFQGNSAPDKSGLPSDRFSAERTGGSVSTLTIQRTQQEDSAVYLCASSLTLVGGYTFGSGTRLTVV.

This clone is medium-sized within its sample. The V gene is TRBV7-3, the J gene TRBJ2-7; TRBD1 might be the D (6 bases). Germline V gives CDR1 SGHTA, CDR2 FQGTGA. V lost 4 bases and J lost 4, with 8 bases in between. CDR3 length: 12 residues. CDR3 loop: CASSSRGYEQYF. Written as DNA, the CDR3 is TGTGCCAGCAGCTCCAGGGGTTACGAGCAGTACTTC. The full variable domain, with the rest looked up from reference TRBV7-3 and TRBJ2-7, is GAGVSQTPSNKVTEKGKYVELRCDPISGHTALYWYRQSLGQGPEFLIYFQGTGAADDSGLPNDRFFAVRPEGSVSTLKIQRTERGDSAVYLCASSSRGYEQYFGPGTRLTVT.

CDR3 sequence reads: CASSQDGGLGLIYNSPLHF. Here the CDR3 DNA reads TGTGCCAGCAGCCAAGATGGGGGACTAGGATTAATCTATAATTCACCCCTCCACTTT. The gene calls are TRBV3-1 and TRBJ1-6; possibly TRBD1 for D (5 bases). Trimming left V 0 bases short and J 3 bases short, with 18 bases between. The CDR3 spans 19 residues. The V gene's germline CDR1 is LGHDT and CDR2 YNNKEL (reference sequence).

This clone came up many times. This chain joins TRBV20-1 and TRBJ2-3; TRBD2 agrees at 9 bases. Germline V gene sequence: CDR1 DFQATT, CDR2 SNEGSKA (reference sequence). This CDR3 has 16 residues. Trimming cost V 0 bases and J 2 bases; bases outside gene matches: 6. The CDR3 here is CSARDKLAGFTDTQYF. The CDR3, as DNA: TGCAGTGCTAGAGATAAGCTAGCGGGGTTCACAGATACGCAGTATTTT.

The chain links TRBV6-2 or TRBV6-3 to TRBJ1-2; a weak D match, TRBD1 (6 bases). Trimming took 4 bases from V and 8 from J, leaving 14 bases between them. CDR1 is MNHEY, CDR2 SVGEGT, per germline. The CDR3 covers 13 residues. For the CDR3, the DNA is TGTGCCAGCAGTTCCGGGACACCGGGAGGCTACACCTTC. Residues: CASSSGTPGGYTF.

This clone was seen many times. This chain connects TRBV28 to TRBJ2-7; 10 positions match TRBD1. The germline gives CDR1 MDHEN, CDR2 SYDVKM. This CDR3 is 14 amino acids long. J was trimmed by 2 bases and V by 6 bases; bases with no gene match: 4. Here the CDR3 reads CASSMTGGPYEQYF. In nucleotides, the CDR3 is TGTGCCAGCAGCATGACAGGGGGCCCCTACGAGCAGTACTTC.

This clone was seen ten or more times. This rearrangement joins TRBV20-1 to TRBJ2-6; no firm D call. Germline V gene sequence: CDR1 DFQATT, CDR2 SNEGSKA (reference sequence). The CDR3 is 14 amino acids. Trimming removed 6 bases at V and 2 bases at J, with 11 bases between. This chain's CDR3 is CSAPTLAGANVLTF. The DNA for the CDR3 is TGCAGTGCGCCTACTCTTGCTGGGGCCAACGTCCTGACTTTC.